This T cell receptor (beta chain) was sequenced for a study of OX40 agonist ivuxolimab in advanced cancers. The data were produced by immunoSEQ multiplex PCR, yet TCRdb's version contains in-frame clones alone and is incomplete. Among about 70,000 clones listed, 86% were seen once. Findings and caveats of the study: More expanded clones were found, on average, in CD8+ than in CD4+ T cells.

Germline values: CDR1 SSHAT, CDR2 FNYEAQ (reference sequence). The CDR3 is 15 amino acids. Worth noting for this clone: Its specificity is not known. The junction departs from the called germline gene at one end, perhaps through a read error.

V is TRBV7-7 and J is TRBJ2-3; D may be TRBD1 or TRBD2 (5 bases each). This clonotype was sampled from an adult with an advanced solid tumor such as melanoma, head and neck, liver or kidney cancer. The sequencing here drew on CD4+ or CD8+ T cells sorted from blood, taken in a trial of the OX40 agonist ivuxolimab. CDR3 coding DNA: TGTGCTAGCAGCCGGGGACCGACTAGCACAGATACGCAGTATTTT. It yields the protein CASSRGPTSTDTQYF. The whole variable domain, remainder taken from reference TRBV7-7 and TRBJ2-3, is GAGVSQSPRYKVTKRGQDVTLRCDPISSHATLYWYQQALGQGPEFLTYFNYEAQPDKSGLPSDRFSAERPEGSISTLTIQRTEQRDSAMYRCASSRGPTSTDTQYFGPGTRLTVL.